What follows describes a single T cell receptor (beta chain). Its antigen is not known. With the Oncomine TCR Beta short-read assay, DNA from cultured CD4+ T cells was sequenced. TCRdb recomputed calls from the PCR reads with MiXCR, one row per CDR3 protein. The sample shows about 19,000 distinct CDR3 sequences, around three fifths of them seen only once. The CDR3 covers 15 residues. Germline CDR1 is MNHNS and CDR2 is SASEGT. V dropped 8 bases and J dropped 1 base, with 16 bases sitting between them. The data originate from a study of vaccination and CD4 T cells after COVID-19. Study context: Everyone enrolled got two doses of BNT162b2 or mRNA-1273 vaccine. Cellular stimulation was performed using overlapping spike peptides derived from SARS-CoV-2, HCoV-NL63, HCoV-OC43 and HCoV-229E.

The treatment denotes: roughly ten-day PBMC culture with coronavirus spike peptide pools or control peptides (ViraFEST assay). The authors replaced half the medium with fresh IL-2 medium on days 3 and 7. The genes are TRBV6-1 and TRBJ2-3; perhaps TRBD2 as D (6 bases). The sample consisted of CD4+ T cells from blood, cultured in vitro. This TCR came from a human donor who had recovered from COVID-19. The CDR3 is CASWGGTMGTDTQYF. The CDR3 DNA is TGTGCCAGCTGGGGCGGGACGATGGGCACAGATACGCAGTATTTT.